This T cell receptor (beta chain) is from a study of blood T cell repertoires in COVID-19. Overall study context: The study drew acute and convalescent COVID-19 samples from the United States, Italy and Spain.

The CDR3 sequence is 11 residues long. V was shortened by 5 bases and J by 4 bases, with 6 bases between the two germline ends. Germline V CDR1 and CDR2: SGHVS, FNYEAQ. As processed by the authors: Reference gene primer amplification gave nucleated cell count estimates. This table comes from immunoSEQ multiplex PCR, and its TCRdb copy is limited to in-frame clones, with some not included. That table is the source of V, J and clone size, and D and trimming were worked out from the DNA. The sample has 360,000 or so clones, about nine tenths seen once. Study members were between roughly 18 and 90 years old and lived in fewer than 30 US regions. In assigning cohorts, the study relied on participant-reported clinical history.

The chain carries TRBV7-6 and TRBJ2-7; D gene uncertain. The sequence derives from a woman between 25 and 40 years old who had been exposed to COVID-19. Sequencing was performed on PBMCs or T cells enriched from blood (not recorded which). The CDR3 region is CASSLSYEQYF. The CDR3 nucleotides are TGTGCCAGCAGCCTGTCTTACGAGCAGTACTTC.